Below, 18 T cell receptor beta chains from the same sample are listed, as sequenced in a study of shared clonotypes between healthy human individuals. TCRdb's copy holds only in-frame clones and misses some; the assay was immunoSEQ multiplex PCR. The sample has 2 million to 2.5 million clones; 85% to 95% are singletons. The material sequenced was naive CD4+ T cells sorted from blood. The sample's subset: CD45RA+ positively selected. All receptors derive from a man between 18 and 29 years old in good health.

The genes are TRBV5-1 and TRBJ2-1; TRBD2 aligns across 15 bases. The CDR3 covers 15 residues. Germline CDR1 SGHRS, CDR2 YFSETQ. The V segment lost 6 bases and the J segment 6 bases; nucleotides outside the gene matches: 4. The CDR3 is CASIVGLAGGNEQFF. CDR3 coding DNA: TGCGCCAGCATAGTGGGACTAGCGGGGGGCAATGAGCAGTTCTTC.

The gene calls are TRBV10-3 and TRBJ2-6, with D unclear. The CDR3 loop spans 13 amino acids. Looked up from germline, CDR1 is ENHRY and CDR2 is SYGVKD. In nucleotides, the CDR3 is TGTGCTGCAAAGGGCTCTGGGGCCAACGTCCTGACTTTC. It encodes CAAKGSGANVLTF.

The rearrangement joins TRBV5-4 to TRBJ1-5; D is perhaps TRBD1 (6 bases). The CDR3 runs 14 residues. CDR1 SGHNT and CDR2 YYREEE come from the germline V gene (reference sequence). V lost 7 bases, J lost 5 bases, and 16 bases lay in between. The CDR3 loop is CASSAGGLDQPQHF. The DNA of the CDR3 is TGTGCCAGCTCTGCGGGGGGGCTAGATCAGCCCCAGCATTTT.

This clone was detected a few times. Within the sample, other DNA sequences also encode this same CDR3. The chain joins TRBV7-9 to TRBJ1-5; D is ambiguous. Trimming left V 1 base short and J 0 bases short, with 4 bases between. The CDR3 runs 14 residues. Germline V lookup: CDR1 SEHNR, CDR2 FQNEAQ (reference sequence). CDR3 coding DNA: TGTGCCAGCAGCTTAGGGAATAGCAATCAGCCCCAGCATTTT. Encoded protein: CASSLGNSNQPQHF.

The CDR3: CASSEGVDLRGYEQYF. Written as DNA, the CDR3 is TGTGCCAGCTCAGAAGGAGTGGACCTTCGGGGTTACGAGCAGTACTTC. J is TRBJ2-7 and V is TRBV5-6; D might be TRBD2 (5 bases). CDR3 length: 16 amino acids. V dropped 7 bases and J dropped 4 bases, with 24 bases sitting between them. CDR1 SGHDT and CDR2 YYEEEE come from the germline V gene.

The chain combines TRBV2 with TRBJ1-5; D unclear. CDR1 and CDR2 from the germline V gene are SNHLY and FYNNEI. The germline V and J ends were trimmed by 11 bases and 3 bases, with 14 bases remaining between them. The CDR3 is made up of 13 amino acids. CDR3 DNA sequence: TGTGCCCCCCCCCGACGGTACAATCAGCCCCAGCATTTT. Its translation is CAPPRRYNQPQHF.

The chain is built from TRBV5-6 and TRBJ1-1, with TRBD1 matching 8 bases. The CDR3 length is 15 residues. The V and J ends lost 3 bases and 6 bases, in that order; junction bases with no gene match: 10. From germline, CDR1 is SGHDT and CDR2 YYEEEE. CDR3 DNA sequence: TGTGCCAGCAGCTGGAACAGGGGGAGTGTCTCTGAAGCTTTCTTT. Translated: CASSWNRGSVSEAFF.

V usage is TRBV2 and J usage is TRBJ1-2; 8 nucleotides line up with TRBD1. V shed 6 bases and J 5 bases; nucleotides not matched to a gene: 11. This CDR3 is built from 15 residues. Germline V lookup: CDR1 SNHLY, CDR2 FYNNEI. The CDR3: CASSNPGQALYGYTF. The CDR3 bases are TGTGCCAGCAGCAACCCGGGACAGGCTTTATATGGCTACACCTTC.

In its sample, this clone was seen once. The V call is TRBV5-1, the J call TRBJ1-4; possibly TRBD1 for D (5 bases). V gave up 1 base and J gave up 7 bases, with 14 bases separating them. This CDR3 has 15 residues. Looked up from germline, CDR1 is SGHRS and CDR2 is YFSETQ. The CDR3: CASSLTGLRGEKLFF. The CDR3, as DNA: TGCGCCAGCAGCTTGACGGGACTTAGGGGTGAAAAACTGTTTTTT.

This clone was recorded once. The chain employs TRBV5-1 and TRBJ2-2, with 9 bases lining up with TRBD1. Looked up from germline, CDR1 is SGHRS and CDR2 is YFSETQ. The junction had 6 bases not matched to a gene; V was cut back by 9 bases and J by 0 bases. CDR3 length equals 15 residues. CDR3 bases: TGCGCCACCTCTAGACAGGGGGCGAACACCGGGGAGCTGTTTTTT. Translation: CATSRQGANTGELFF.

The rearrangement links TRBV18 to TRBJ1-6; D is uncertain. V was trimmed by 2 bases and J by 9 bases, leaving 8 bases between them. The CDR3 contains 13 residues. Germline loops: CDR1 KGHSH, CDR2 LQKENI. This CDR3 reads CASSPTVGSPLHF. The CDR3, as DNA: TGTGCCAGCTCACCAACGGTGGGTTCACCCCTCCACTTT.

V is TRBV28 and J is TRBJ1-2; D possibly corresponds to TRBD1 (6 bases). Trimming pared 3 bases from V and 4 bases from J, leaving 9 bases between. Germline CDR1 is MDHEN and CDR2 is SYDVKM. The CDR3 totals 13 residues. The DNA of the CDR3 is TGTGCCAGCAGTTTTGACAGGACCTATGGCTACACCTTC. Protein product: CASSFDRTYGYTF.

This sequence joins TRBV6-5 and TRBJ2-4; TRBD1 matches at 7 bases. V was pared by 4 bases and J by 7 bases, with 7 bases of the junction left unmatched. Germline CDR1 and CDR2: MNHEY and SVGAGI. The CDR3 is 14 residues long. CDR3 loop: CASSSRQGRNIQYF. CDR3 DNA sequence: TGTGCCAGCAGTTCCCGACAGGGTAGGAACATTCAGTACTTC.

The genes are TRBV5-1 and TRBJ2-4; 9 nucleotides line up with TRBD1. Per germline, CDR1 SGHRS and CDR2 YFSETQ. This CDR3 contains 16 residues. The V and J ends lost 0 bases and 7 bases, in that order; junction bases with no gene match: 8. This chain's CDR3 is CASSLGGEQGANIQYF. In DNA form, the CDR3 reads TGCGCCAGCAGCTTGGGAGGCGAACAGGGGGCGAACATTCAGTACTTC.

The rearrangement joins TRBV6-1 to TRBJ1-2; D is perhaps TRBD1 (6 bases). This CDR3 comprises 13 residues. The V gene's germline CDR1 is MNHNS and CDR2 SASEGT. Trimming removed 6 bases at V and 7 bases at J, with 15 bases between. The CDR3 loop is CASREMGAGGYTF. The DNA of the CDR3 is TGTGCCAGCAGGGAAATGGGGGCGGGTGGCTACACCTTC.

The chain links TRBV7-2 to TRBJ2-1; TRBD2 matches at 8 bases. Trimming cost V 5 bases and J 2 bases; bases outside gene matches: 8. This CDR3 has 16 residues. Germline CDR1 and CDR2: SGHTA and FQGNSA. CDR3 nucleotide sequence: TGTGCCAGCAGCGGAAGGGGGACTAGTCCCTACAATGAGCAGTTCTTC. This codes for CASSGRGTSPYNEQFF.

The chain links TRBV2 to TRBJ1-1; TRBD1 matches 7 bases. After removal of 5 bases from V and 9 bases from J, the junction contained 6 bases not matched to a gene. The CDR3 has 12 residues. Germline lookup yields CDR1 SNHLY and CDR2 FYNNEI. The CDR3 spells CASSSGGGQAFF. The CDR3 nucleotides are TGTGCCAGCAGTTCAGGGGGAGGTCAAGCTTTCTTT.

Points on this clone: This sample also contains other DNA sequences that code for the same CDR3. The CDR3 bases are TGTGCCAGCAGCTTAGGGACAAGCTCCTACGAGCAGTACTTC. Its translation: CASSLGTSSYEQYF. The chain recombines TRBV5-4 with TRBJ2-7; TRBD1 might be the D (6 bases). Germline CDR1 is SGHNT and CDR2 is YYREEE (reference sequence). This CDR3 spans 14 amino acids. V lost 2 bases and J 0 bases, leaving 9 bases between the germline ends.